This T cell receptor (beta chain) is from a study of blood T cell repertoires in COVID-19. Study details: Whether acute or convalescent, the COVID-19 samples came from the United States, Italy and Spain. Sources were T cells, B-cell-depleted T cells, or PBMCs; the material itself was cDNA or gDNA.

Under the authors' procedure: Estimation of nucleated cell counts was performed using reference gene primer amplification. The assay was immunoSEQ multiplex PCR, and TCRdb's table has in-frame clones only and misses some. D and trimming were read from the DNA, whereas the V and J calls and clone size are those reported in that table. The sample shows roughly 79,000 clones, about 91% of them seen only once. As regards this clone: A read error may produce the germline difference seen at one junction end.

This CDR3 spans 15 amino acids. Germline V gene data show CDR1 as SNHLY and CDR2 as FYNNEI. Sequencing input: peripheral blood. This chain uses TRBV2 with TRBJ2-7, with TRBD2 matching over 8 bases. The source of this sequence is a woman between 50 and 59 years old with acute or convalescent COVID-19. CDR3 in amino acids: CASSERTGGTYVQYF. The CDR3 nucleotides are TGTGCCAGCAGTGAACGGACGGGGGGGACCTACGTGCAGTACTTC.